This T cell receptor (beta chain) is from a study of blood T cell repertoires in COVID-19. Trimming pared 2 bases from V and 6 bases from J, leaving 7 bases between. CDR1 is MRHNA, CDR2 SNTAGT, per germline. The CDR3 sequence is 13 residues long. Patients from Seattle were sampled longitudinally, starting during active infection. The method was immunoSEQ multiplex PCR; TCRdb's version includes in-frame clones alone and lacks a portion of them. The sample yields fewer than 200,000 clones, around 83% seen once. This TCR was sampled from a woman in her fifties or sixties with COVID-19, enrolled during active disease. Sequencing input: peripheral blood. This sequence joins TRBV6-4 and TRBJ2-2; D uncertain. This CDR3 reads CASSDGGPGELFF. CDR3 DNA: TGTGCCAGCAGTGACGGCGGTCCCGGGGAGCTGTTTTTT.